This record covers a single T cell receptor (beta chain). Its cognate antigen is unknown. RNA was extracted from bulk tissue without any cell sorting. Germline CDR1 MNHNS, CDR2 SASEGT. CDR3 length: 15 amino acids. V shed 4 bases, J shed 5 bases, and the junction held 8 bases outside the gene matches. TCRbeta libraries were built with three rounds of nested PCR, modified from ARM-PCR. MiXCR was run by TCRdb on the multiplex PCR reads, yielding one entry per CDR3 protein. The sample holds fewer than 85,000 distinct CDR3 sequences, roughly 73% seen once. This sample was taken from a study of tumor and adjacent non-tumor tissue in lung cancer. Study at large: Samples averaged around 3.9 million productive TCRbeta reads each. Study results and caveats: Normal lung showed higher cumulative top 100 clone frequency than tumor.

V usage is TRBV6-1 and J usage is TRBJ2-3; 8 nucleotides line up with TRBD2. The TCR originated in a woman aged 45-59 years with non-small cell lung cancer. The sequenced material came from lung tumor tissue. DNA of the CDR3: TGTGCCAGCAGTGGAGATACGGGAGGGGTAGATACGCAGTATTTT. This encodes CASSGDTGGVDTQYF.